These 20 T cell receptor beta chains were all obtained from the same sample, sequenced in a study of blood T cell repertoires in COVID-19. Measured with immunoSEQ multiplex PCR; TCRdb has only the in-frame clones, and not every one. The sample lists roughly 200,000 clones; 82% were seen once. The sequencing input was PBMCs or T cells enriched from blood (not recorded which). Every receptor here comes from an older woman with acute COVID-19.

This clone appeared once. Written as DNA, the CDR3 is TGCGCCAGCAGCCCCAAACAGGGGGGCACTGAAGCTTTCTTT. Translation: CASSPKQGGTEAFF. The V call is TRBV4-3, the J call TRBJ1-1; 8 bases agree with TRBD1. The CDR3 runs 14 residues. The germline V gene encodes CDR1 LGHNA and CDR2 YSLEER. The V and J ends lost 4 bases and 4 bases, in that order; junction bases with no gene match: 5.

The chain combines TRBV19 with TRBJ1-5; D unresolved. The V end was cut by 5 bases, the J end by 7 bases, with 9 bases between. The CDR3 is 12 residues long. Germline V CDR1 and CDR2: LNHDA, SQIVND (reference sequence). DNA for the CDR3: TGTGCCAGTAGTCTGGCGGGGCAGCCCCAGCATTTT. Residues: CASSLAGQPQHF.

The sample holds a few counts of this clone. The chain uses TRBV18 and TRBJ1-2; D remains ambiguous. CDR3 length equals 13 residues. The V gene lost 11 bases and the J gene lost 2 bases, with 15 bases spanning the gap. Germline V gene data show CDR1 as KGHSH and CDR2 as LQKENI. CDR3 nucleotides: TGTGCCGCGGGAAAGGAGAAAAACTATGGCTACACCTTC. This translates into CAAGKEKNYGYTF.

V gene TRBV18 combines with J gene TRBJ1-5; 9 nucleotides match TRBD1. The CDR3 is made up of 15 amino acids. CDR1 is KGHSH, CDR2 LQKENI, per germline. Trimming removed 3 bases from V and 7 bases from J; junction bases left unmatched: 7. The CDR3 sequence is CASSPGTGNGQPQHF. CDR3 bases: TGTGCCAGCTCACCCGGGACAGGGAATGGGCAGCCCCAGCATTTT.

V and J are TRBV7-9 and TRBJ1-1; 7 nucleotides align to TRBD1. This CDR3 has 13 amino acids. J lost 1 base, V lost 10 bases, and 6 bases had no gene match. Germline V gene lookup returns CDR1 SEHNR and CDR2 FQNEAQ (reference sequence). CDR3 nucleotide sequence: TGTGCCACCGACAGGGCTGGGAACACTGAAGCTTTCTTT. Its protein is CATDRAGNTEAFF.

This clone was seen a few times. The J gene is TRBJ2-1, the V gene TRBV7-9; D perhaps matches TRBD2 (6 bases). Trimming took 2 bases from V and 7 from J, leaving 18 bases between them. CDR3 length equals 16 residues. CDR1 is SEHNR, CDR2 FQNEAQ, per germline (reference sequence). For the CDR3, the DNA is TGTGCCAGCAGCTTACCGGCCGGGGTAGCGGCTAATGAGCAGTTCTTC. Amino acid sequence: CASSLPAGVAANEQFF.

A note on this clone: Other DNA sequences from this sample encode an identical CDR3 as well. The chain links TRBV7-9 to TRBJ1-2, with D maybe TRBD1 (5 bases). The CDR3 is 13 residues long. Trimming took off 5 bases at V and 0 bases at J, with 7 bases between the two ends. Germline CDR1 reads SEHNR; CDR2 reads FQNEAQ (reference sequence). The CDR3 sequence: CASSPGANYGYTF. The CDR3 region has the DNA TGTGCCAGCAGCCCGGGGGCTAACTATGGCTACACCTTC. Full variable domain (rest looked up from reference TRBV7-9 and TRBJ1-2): DTGVSQNPRHKITKRGQNVTFRCDPISEHNRLYWYRQTLGQGPEFLTYFQNEAQLEKSRLLSDRFSAERPKGSFSTLEIQRTEQGDSAMYLCASSPGANYGYTFGSGTRLTVV.

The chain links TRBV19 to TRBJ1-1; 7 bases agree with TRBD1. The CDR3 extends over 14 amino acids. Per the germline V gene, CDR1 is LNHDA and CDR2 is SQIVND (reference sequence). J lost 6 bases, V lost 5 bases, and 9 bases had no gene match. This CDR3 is CASSPTTGRAEAFF. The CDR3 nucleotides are TGTGCCAGTAGTCCCACGACAGGGCGGGCTGAAGCTTTCTTT.

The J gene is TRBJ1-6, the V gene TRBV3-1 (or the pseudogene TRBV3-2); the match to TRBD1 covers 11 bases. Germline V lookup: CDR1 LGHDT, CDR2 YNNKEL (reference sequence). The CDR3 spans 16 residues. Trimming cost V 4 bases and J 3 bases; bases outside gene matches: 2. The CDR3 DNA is TGTGCCAGCAGCCGGACAGGGGGCCGCTATAATTCACCCCTCCACTTT. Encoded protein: CASSRTGGRYNSPLHF.

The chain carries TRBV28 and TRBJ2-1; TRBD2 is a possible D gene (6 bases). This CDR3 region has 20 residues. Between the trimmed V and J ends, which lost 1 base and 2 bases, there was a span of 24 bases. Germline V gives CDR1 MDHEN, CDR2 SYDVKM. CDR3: CASSLYFRRARVGPYNEQFF. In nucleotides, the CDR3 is TGTGCCAGCAGTTTATATTTTAGGAGGGCGAGGGTAGGCCCCTACAATGAGCAGTTCTTC.

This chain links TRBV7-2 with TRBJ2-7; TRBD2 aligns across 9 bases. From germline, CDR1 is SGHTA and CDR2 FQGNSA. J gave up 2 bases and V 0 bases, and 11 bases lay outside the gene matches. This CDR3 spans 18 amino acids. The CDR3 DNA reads TGTGCCAGCAGCTTAGCGCTAAGGCCTAGCGGGATGCCCTACGAGCAGTACTTC. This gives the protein CASSLALRPSGMPYEQYF.

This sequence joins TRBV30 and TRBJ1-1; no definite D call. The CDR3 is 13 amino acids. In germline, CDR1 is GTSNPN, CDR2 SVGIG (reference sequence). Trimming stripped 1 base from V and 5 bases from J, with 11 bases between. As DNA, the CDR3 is TGTGCCTGGAGTGAGTTCCGAGGTACTGAAGCTTTCTTT. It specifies CAWSEFRGTEAFF.

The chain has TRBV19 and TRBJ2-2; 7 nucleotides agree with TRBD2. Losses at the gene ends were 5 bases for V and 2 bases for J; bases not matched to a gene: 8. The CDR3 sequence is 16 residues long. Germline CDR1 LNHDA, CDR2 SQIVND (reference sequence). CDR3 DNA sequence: TGTGCCAGTAGTTCCAAGACTAGCCTTAACACCGGGGAGCTGTTTTTT. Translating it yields CASSSKTSLNTGELFF.

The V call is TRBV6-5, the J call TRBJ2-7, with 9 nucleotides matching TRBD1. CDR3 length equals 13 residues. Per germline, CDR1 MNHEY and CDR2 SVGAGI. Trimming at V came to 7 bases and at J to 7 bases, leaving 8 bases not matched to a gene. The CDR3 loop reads CASTGTGKREQYV. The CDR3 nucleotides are TGTGCCAGCACCGGGACAGGGAAGAGGGAGCAGTACGTC.

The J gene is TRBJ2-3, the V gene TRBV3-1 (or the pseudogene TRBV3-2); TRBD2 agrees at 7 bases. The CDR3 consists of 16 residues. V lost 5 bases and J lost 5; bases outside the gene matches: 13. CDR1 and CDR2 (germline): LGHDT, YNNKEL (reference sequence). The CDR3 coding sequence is TGTGCCAGCAGCTTTTTCAGGCGGGAGAAAGGAGATACGCAGTATTTT. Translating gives CASSFFRREKGDTQYF.

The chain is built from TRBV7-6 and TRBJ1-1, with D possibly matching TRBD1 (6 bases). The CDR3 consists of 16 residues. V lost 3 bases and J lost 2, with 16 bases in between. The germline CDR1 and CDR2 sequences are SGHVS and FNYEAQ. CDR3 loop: CASSFAARGLNTEAFF. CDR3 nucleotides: TGTGCCAGCAGCTTTGCCGCCAGGGGTTTAAACACTGAAGCTTTCTTT.

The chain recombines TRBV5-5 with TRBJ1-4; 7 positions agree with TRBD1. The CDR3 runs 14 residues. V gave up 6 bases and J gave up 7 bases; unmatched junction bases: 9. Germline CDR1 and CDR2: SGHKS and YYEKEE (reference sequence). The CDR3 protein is CASTSGQFGEKLFF. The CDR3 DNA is TGTGCCAGCACCTCGGGACAGTTCGGTGAAAAACTGTTTTTT.

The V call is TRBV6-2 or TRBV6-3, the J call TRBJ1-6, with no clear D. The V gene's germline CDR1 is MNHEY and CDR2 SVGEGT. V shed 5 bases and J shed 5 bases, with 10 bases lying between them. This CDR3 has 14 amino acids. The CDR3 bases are TGTGCCAGCAGTCCGCGGGGTCATAATTCACCCCTCCACTTT. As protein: CASSPRGHNSPLHF.

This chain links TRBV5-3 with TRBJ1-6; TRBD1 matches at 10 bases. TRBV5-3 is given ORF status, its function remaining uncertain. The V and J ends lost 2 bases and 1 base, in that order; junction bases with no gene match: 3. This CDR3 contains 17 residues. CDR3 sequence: CARSFWDRGSYNSPLHF. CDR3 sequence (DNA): TGTGCCAGAAGCTTTTGGGACAGGGGATCCTATAATTCACCCCTCCACTTT.

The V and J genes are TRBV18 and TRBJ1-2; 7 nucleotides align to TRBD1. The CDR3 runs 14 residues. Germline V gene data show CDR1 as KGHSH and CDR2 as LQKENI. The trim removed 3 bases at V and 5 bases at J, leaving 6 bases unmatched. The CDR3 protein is CASSPPGQSYGYTF. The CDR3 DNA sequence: TGTGCCAGCTCACCCCCGGGACAGTCGTATGGCTACACCTTC.